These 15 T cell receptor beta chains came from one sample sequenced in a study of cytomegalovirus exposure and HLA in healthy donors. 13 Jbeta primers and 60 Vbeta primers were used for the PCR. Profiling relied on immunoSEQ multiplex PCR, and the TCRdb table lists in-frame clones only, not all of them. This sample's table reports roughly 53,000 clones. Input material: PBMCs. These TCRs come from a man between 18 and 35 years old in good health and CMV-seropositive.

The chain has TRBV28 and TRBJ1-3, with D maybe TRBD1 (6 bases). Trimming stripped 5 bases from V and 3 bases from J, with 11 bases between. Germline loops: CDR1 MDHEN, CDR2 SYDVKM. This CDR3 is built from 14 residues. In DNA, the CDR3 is TGTGCCAGCAGTAACCTACAGGGTGGAAACACCATATATTTT. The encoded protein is CASSNLQGGNTIYF.

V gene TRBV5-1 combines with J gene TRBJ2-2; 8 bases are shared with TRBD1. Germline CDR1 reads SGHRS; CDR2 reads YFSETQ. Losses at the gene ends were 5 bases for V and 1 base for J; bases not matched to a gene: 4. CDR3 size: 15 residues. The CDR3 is CASRIGTGNTGELFF. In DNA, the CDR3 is TGCGCCAGCAGAATCGGGACAGGGAACACCGGGGAGCTGTTTTTT.

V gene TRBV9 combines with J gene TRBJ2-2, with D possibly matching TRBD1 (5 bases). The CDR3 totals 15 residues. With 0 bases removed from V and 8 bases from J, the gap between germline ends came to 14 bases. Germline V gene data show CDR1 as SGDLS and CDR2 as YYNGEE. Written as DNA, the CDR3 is TGTGCCAGCAGCGTAGCTGGGGCCCAAAGAGGGGAGCTGTTTTTT. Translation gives CASSVAGAQRGELFF.

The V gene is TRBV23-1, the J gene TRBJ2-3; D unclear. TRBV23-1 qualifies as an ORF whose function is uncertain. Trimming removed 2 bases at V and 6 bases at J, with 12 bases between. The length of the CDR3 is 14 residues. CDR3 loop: CASSQPASGDTQYF. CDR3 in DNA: TGCGCCAGCAGTCAACCAGCTAGTGGGGATACGCAGTATTTT.

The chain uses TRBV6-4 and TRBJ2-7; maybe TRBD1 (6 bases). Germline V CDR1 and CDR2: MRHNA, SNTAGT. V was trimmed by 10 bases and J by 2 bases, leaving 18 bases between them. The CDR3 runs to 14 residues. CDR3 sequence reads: CATKPGHETYEQYF. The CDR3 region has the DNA TGTGCCACTAAACCGGGACATGAGACCTACGAGCAGTACTTC.

In nucleotides, the CDR3 is TGTGCCAGCAGCTTGTCGGGGACAGGGGGCGATTTGGTCTACGAGCAGTACTTC. This codes for CASSLSGTGGDLVYEQYF. This rearrangement joins TRBV5-4 to TRBJ2-7, with TRBD1 matching over 12 bases. V was pared by 1 base and J by 3 bases, with 11 bases of the junction left unmatched. The CDR3 runs to 18 residues. Germline V gene lookup returns CDR1 SGHNT and CDR2 YYREEE (reference sequence).

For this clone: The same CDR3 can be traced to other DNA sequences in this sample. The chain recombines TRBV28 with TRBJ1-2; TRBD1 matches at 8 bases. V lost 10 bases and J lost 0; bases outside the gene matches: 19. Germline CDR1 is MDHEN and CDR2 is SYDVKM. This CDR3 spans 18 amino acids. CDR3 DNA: TGTGCCACCGTAGAACAGGGGGAGCCATACAAAGCTAACTATGGCTACACCTTC. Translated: CATVEQGEPYKANYGYTF.

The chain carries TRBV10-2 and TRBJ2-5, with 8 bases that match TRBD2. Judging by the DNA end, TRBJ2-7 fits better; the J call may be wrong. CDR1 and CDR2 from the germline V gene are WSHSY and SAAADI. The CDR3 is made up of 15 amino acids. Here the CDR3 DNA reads TGCGCCAGCAGTGCAGGACTAGCCGTTACCTACGAGCAGTACTTC. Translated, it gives CASSAGLAVTYEQYF.

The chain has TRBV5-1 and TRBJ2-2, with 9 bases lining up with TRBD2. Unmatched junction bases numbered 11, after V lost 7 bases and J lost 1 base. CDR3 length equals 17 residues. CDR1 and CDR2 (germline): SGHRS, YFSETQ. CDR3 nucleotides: TGCGCCAGCCACACCACATCTAGCGGGAAGAACACCGGGGAGCTGTTTTTT. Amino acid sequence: CASHTTSSGKNTGELFF.

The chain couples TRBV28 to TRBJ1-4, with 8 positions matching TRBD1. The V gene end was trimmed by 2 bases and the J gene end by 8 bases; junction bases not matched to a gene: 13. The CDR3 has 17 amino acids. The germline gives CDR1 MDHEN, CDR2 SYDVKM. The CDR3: CASSLPGQAPRYEKLFF. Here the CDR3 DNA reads TGTGCCAGCAGTTTACCGGGACAGGCTCCCCGGTACGAAAAACTGTTTTTT. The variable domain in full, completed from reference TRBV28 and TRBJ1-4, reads DVKVTQSSRYLVKRTGEKVFLECVQDMDHENMFWYRQDPGLGLRLIYFSYDVKMKEKGDIPEGYSVSREKKERFSLILESASTNQTSMYLCASSLPGQAPRYEKLFFGSGTQLSVL.

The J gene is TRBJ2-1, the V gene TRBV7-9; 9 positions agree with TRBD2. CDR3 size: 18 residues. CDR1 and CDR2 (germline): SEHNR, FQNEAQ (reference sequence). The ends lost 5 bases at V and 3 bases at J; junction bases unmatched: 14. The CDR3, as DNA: TGTGCCAGCAGCGATTACCGACCAGCGGGAGGACACTACAATGAGCAGTTCTTC. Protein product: CASSDYRPAGGHYNEQFF.

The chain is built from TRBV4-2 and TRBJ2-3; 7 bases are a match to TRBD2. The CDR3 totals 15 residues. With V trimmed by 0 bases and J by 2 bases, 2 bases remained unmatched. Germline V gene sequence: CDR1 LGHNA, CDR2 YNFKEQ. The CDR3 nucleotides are TGTGCCAGCAGCCAAGATGGGGACTACACAGATACGCAGTATTTT. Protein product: CASSQDGDYTDTQYF.

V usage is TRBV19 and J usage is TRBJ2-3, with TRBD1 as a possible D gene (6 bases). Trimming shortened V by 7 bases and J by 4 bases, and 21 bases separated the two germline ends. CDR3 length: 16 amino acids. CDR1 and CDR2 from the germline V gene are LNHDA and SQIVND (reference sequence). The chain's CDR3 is CASKALPGPGADTQYF. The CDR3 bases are TGTGCCAGTAAGGCCCTTCCAGGCCCAGGGGCAGATACGCAGTATTTT.

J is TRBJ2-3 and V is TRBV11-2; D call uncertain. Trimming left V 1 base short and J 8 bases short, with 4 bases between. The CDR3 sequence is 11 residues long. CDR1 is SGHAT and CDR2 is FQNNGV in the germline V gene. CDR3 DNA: TGTGCCAGCAGCTTAGTCGGTACGCAGTATTTT. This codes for CASSLVGTQYF.

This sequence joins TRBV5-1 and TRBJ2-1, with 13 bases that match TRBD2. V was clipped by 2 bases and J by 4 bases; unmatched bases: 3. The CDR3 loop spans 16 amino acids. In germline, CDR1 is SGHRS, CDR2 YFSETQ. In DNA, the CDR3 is TGCGCCAGCAGCTTAACTAGCGGGAGGGGTTACAATGAGCAGTTCTTC. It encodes CASSLTSGRGYNEQFF.